The subject of this entry is one T cell receptor (beta chain). This table comes from immunoSEQ multiplex PCR, and its TCRdb copy is limited to in-frame clones, with some not included. This table holds about 160,000 clones, approximately 90% found once. Germline V lookup: CDR1 SGHRS, CDR2 YFSETQ. This CDR3 is 15 amino acids long. Trimming left V 0 bases short and J 1 base short, with 5 bases between. The data were taken from a study of blood T cell repertoires in COVID-19. Sample: peripheral blood. This sequence joins TRBV5-1 and TRBJ1-6, with D unresolved. The source of this sequence is a woman aged 55 to 70 who had recovered from COVID-19. The CDR3 nucleotides are TGCGCCAGCAGCTTGGAGAGATCCTATAATTCACCCCTCCACTTT. Protein: CASSLERSYNSPLHF. The full variable domain, its missing parts supplied by reference TRBV5-1 and TRBJ1-6, is KAGVTQTPRYLIKTRGQQVTLSCSPISGHRSVSWYQQTPGQGLQFLFEYFSETQRNKGNFPGRFSGRQFSNSRSEMNVSTLELGDSALYLCASSLERSYNSPLHFGNGTRLTVT.